These 25 T cell receptor beta chains share one sample of origin, sequenced in a study of CD8+ T cells in alopecia areata. cDNA prepared by RNA extraction and subsequent reverse transcription served as the template for sequencing. Only in-frame clones appear in the TCRdb table, and some are missing; sequencing was by immunoSEQ multiplex PCR. The sample has roughly 120,000 clones, none seen only once. Sequencing used lesional skin. Every receptor here comes from a C3H/HeJ mouse with alopecia areata. Mouse MHC haplotype: H2-k.

Turning to this clone: TCRdb's protein sequence differs at residue 13 from the translated DNA; the protein presented here follows the DNA. The gene names here belong to mouse. The CDR3 extends 3 residues past the end of the read, so its final part is completed from the germline J gene. This rearrangement joins TRBV1 to TRBJ1-6; 8 bases agree with TRBD1. Being an ORF, TRBJ1-6 has a function that is uncertain. The CDR3 sequence is 16 residues long. V dropped 1 base and J dropped 7; count of bases not matched to a gene: 6. The germline gives CDR1 NSQYPW, CDR2 LRSPGD (reference sequence). The part of the CDR3 DNA that was read is TGCACCTGCAGTGCAGCGGACAGGGTGAGGAATTCGCCC. Protein: CTCSAADRVRNSP. The complete CDR3 sequence is CTCSAADRVRNSPLYF.

This clone was counted between two and nine times. Genes and germline are mouse. Coverage ceases 4 residues before the CDR3 finishes, and the germline J gene fills in the end. J is TRBJ2-7 and V is TRBV16; 9 bases fit TRBD2. The CDR3 totals 15 residues. Per germline, CDR1 SGHSA and CDR2 FRNQAP. The sequenced part of the CDR3 DNA is TGTGCAAGCAGCTTATCGGCTGGGGGGGATTAT. As protein: CASSLSAGGDY. From start to end, the CDR3 is CASSLSAGGDYEQYF.

Notes on this clone: Gene names follow the mouse nomenclature. The read ends 4 residues before the CDR3 terminus; that terminus is restored from the germline J gene. The chain carries TRBV13-3 and TRBJ2-7; 9 nucleotides agree with TRBD2. CDR1 and CDR2 from the germline V gene are NNHDY and SYVADS. CDR3 length: 13 residues. V dropped 8 bases and J dropped 3; count of bases not matched to a gene: 6. The sequenced part of the CDR3 DNA is TGTGCCAGGTTAGGGACTGGGAACTAT. It is translated as CARLGTGNY. The entire CDR3 protein is CARLGTGNYEQYF.

This clone was found a few times. Gene names follow the mouse nomenclature. With the read ending 4 residues before the CDR3 end, the germline J gene is used to fill in that end. The V and J genes are TRBV13-3 and TRBJ2-2; 9 positions agree with TRBD1. Germline V gene data show CDR1 as NNHDY and CDR2 as SYVADS. This CDR3 spans 16 amino acids. V shed 3 bases, J shed 1 base, and the junction held 4 bases outside the gene matches. The part of the CDR3 DNA that was read is TGTGCCAGCAGTGGGGGACAGGGCAAAAACACCGGG. Translation: CASSGGQGKNTG. The CDR3 in full is CASSGGQGKNTGQLYF.

Comment on this clone: Gene names refer to mouse genes. The read terminates 4 residues ahead of where the CDR3 ends, so the germline J gene completes it. The V and J genes are TRBV1 and TRBJ2-7, with D maybe TRBD1 (6 bases). This CDR3 region has 15 residues. CDR1 NSQYPW and CDR2 LRSPGD come from the germline V gene (reference sequence). The CDR3 is CTCSADTQGWYEQYF. The covered CDR3 bases are TGCACCTGCAGTGCAGATACGCAGGGGTGGTAT.

For this clone: Genes here carry mouse names. The read ends 4 residues shy of where the CDR3 ends; the end is completed using the germline J gene. This chain connects TRBV13-3 to TRBJ2-5; TRBD1 matches 8 bases. Per germline, CDR1 NNHDY and CDR2 SYVADS. This CDR3 contains 14 residues. The CDR3 reads CATTLTGEKDTQYF. CDR3 DNA, as far as it was read: TGTGCCACAACCCTGACAGGGGAAAAAGAC.

There are a few counts of this clone. The genes and germline here are from mouse. The missing CDR3 end, 4 residues past where the read stops, is filled in from the germline J gene. The rearrangement uses TRBV13-3 and TRBJ1-2; TRBD1 matches 7 bases. Germline trimming cut 3 bases from V and 4 bases from J; bases unmatched to any gene: 3. The CDR3 loop spans 13 amino acids. Germline V CDR1 and CDR2: NNHDY, SYVADS. CDR3 DNA (partial): TGTGCCAGCAGTGCGCAGGGGGGCTCC. Its protein is CASSAQGGS. The full CDR3 protein reads CASSAQGGSDYTF.

Only a few counts were recorded for this clone. Any gene name here is a mouse gene name. The sequenced fragment ends 4 residues before the CDR3 boundary, so the rest is inferred from the germline J gene. The J gene is TRBJ2-7, the V gene TRBV13-3; D possibly corresponds to TRBD1 (6 bases). Germline lookup yields CDR1 NNHDY and CDR2 SYVADS. The CDR3 is 16 residues long. This chain's CDR3 is CASSDKGDRDTYEQYF. The sequenced CDR3 bases are TGTGCCAGCAGTGATAAGGGAGACCGGGACACATAT.

In regard to this clone: The DNA translation disagrees with the TCRdb protein at residue 10, so the protein in this description comes from the DNA. These gene names are mouse names. Read sequence stops 3 residues before the CDR3 end, and the germline J gene provides the missing end. The chain is built from TRBV13-3 and TRBJ1-3; 9 nucleotides line up with TRBD1. The CDR3 is made up of 13 amino acids. Germline lookup yields CDR1 NNHDY and CDR2 SYVADS. The sequenced part of the CDR3 DNA is TGTGCCAGCACCGGGACAGGGAGGGGTACG. This encodes CASTGTGRGT. The full CDR3 reads CASTGTGRGTLYF.

A remark on this clone: The gene names here belong to mouse. From the germline J gene comes the end of the CDR3, since the read stops 4 residues before it. The chain employs TRBV13-3 and TRBJ2-4, with 10 positions matching TRBD2. Germline V gene lookup returns CDR1 NNHDY and CDR2 SYVADS. The CDR3 totals 17 residues. Trimming removed 3 bases from V and 0 bases from J; junction bases left unmatched: 7. The CDR3 spells CASSGSGGASSQNTLYF. The covered CDR3 bases are TGTGCCAGCAGTGGATCTGGGGGGGCTTCTAGTCAAAAC.

This clone was counted only a few times. The genes are named according to mouse. Partial CDR3 DNA: TGTGCCAGCAGAACACCCCAAGAC. Translating gives CASRTPQD. The entire CDR3 is CASRTPQDTQYF. This sequence joins TRBV13-3 and TRBJ2-5; D is unclear. The CDR3 extends 4 residues past the end of the read, so its final part is completed from the germline J gene. Looked up from germline, CDR1 is NNHDY and CDR2 is SYVADS. The CDR3 runs to 12 residues. V was cut by 5 bases and J by 2 bases, with 6 bases left in between. The variable domain in full, completed from reference TRBV13-3 and TRBJ2-5, reads EAAVTQSPRSKVAVTGGKVTLSCHQTNNHDYMYWYRQDTGHGLRLIHYSYVADSTEKGDIPDGYKASRPSQENFSLILELASLSQTAVYFCASRTPQDTQYFGPGTRLLVL.

This clone was seen more than once but under ten times. Mouse gene names apply. This chain's CDR3 is CASRGGLGGREVFF. The sequenced part of the CDR3 DNA is TGTGCCAGCAGGGGAGGACTGGGGGGGAGA. The rearrangement joins TRBV13-3 to TRBJ1-1; tentatively, D is TRBD1 (5 bases). The sequence runs out 4 residues before the end of the CDR3; the remainder is reconstructed from the germline J gene. Germline V gene lookup returns CDR1 NNHDY and CDR2 SYVADS. This CDR3 is built from 14 residues.

This clone was seen more than once but under ten times. Gene names are the mouse ones. The CDR3 is cut off 4 residues early in the read; its end comes from the germline J gene. The rearrangement joins TRBV1 to TRBJ2-3, with 11 bases matching TRBD2. This CDR3 has 17 residues. Germline lookup yields CDR1 NSQYPW and CDR2 LRSPGD (reference sequence). V shed 2 bases and J 0 bases; nucleotides not matched to a gene: 4. The CDR3 reads CTCSASGTGGSAETLYF. CDR3 DNA, as far as it was read: TGCACCTGCAGTGCATCCGGGACTGGGGGTAGTGCAGAA.

Note on this clone: Gene names are the mouse ones. The observed sequence ends 4 residues before the CDR3 terminus, with the missing tail filled in from the germline J gene. This sequence joins TRBV13-3 and TRBJ2-5; D perhaps matches TRBD1 (6 bases). The CDR3 spans 14 residues. Germline CDR1 reads NNHDY; CDR2 reads SYVADS. CDR3 bases read: TGTGCCAGCAGTGATGTGACAGGTGAAGAC. Its protein product is CASSDVTGED. The whole CDR3 reads CASSDVTGEDTQYF.

Ten or more counts support this clone. Genes and germline are mouse. The read ends 4 residues early relative to the CDR3; the germline J gene fills the gap. The chain is built from TRBV13-3 and TRBJ2-5; 8 bases align to TRBD1. Germline V CDR1 and CDR2: NNHDY, SYVADS. This CDR3 contains 14 residues. CDR3 sequence reads: CASSVTGEEDTQYF. Incomplete CDR3 DNA: TGTGCCAGCAGCGTGACAGGGGAGGAAGAC.

Details on this clone: Gene names are the mouse ones. The missing CDR3 end, 4 residues past where the read stops, is filled in from the germline J gene. This rearrangement joins TRBV13-3 to TRBJ2-5; 11 positions agree with TRBD2. The CDR3 extends over 16 amino acids. Germline CDR1 reads NNHDY; CDR2 reads SYVADS. The CDR3 sequence: CASSDANWGGEDTQYF. The covered CDR3 bases are TGTGCCAGCAGTGATGCAAACTGGGGGGGCGAAGAC. The full variable domain, completed using reference TRBV13-3 and TRBJ2-5, is EAAVTQSPRSKVAVTGGKVTLSCHQTNNHDYMYWYRQDTGHGLRLIHYSYVADSTEKGDIPDGYKASRPSQENFSLILELASLSQTAVYFCASSDANWGGEDTQYFGPGTRLLVL.

This clone was found a few times. Gene names are mouse gene names. This CDR3 reads CASSDDSEGERLFF. Partial CDR3 DNA: TGTGCCAGCAGTGACGACAGTGAGGGCGAA. The V and J genes are TRBV13-3 and TRBJ1-4; D might be TRBD1 (5 bases). The CDR3 end is not reached by the read, which stops 4 residues before it; the germline J gene fills it in. The CDR3 is 14 amino acids. The germline V gene has CDR1 NNHDY and CDR2 SYVADS.

Comment on this clone: Mouse germline and gene names are used. CDR3 residues: CTCRDWGGRDTQYF. The CDR3 DNA, read in part, is TGCACCTGCAGGGACTGGGGGGGCCGAGAC. The V gene is TRBV1, the J gene TRBJ2-5; TRBD2 agrees at 13 bases. The CDR3 end lies 4 residues beyond the end of the read and is filled in from the germline J gene. Per the germline V gene, CDR1 is NSQYPW and CDR2 is LRSPGD (reference sequence). This CDR3 has 14 amino acids. Filled out from reference TRBV1 and TRBJ2-5, the complete variable domain reads VTLLEQNPRWRLVPRGQAVNLRCILKNSQYPWMSWYQQDLQKQLQWLFTLRSPGDKEVKSLPGADYLATRVTDTELRLQVANMSQGRTLYCTCRDWGGRDTQYFGPGTRLLVL.

This clone occurred a few times. Gene labels here are mouse ones. The CDR3 goes on 4 residues after the read ends, and that part is filled in from the germline J gene. This chain uses TRBV17 with TRBJ2-5, with 9 bases aligning to TRBD1. Germline lookup yields CDR1 MNHDT and CDR2 YYDKIL. This CDR3 region has 15 residues. Here the CDR3 reads CASSRGGTGKDTQYF. The part of the CDR3 DNA that was read is TGTGCTAGCAGTAGGGGGGGGACAGGGAAAGAC.

To note about this clone: Gene names are mouse gene names. The read ends 4 residues before the CDR3 terminus; that terminus is restored from the germline J gene. V is TRBV13-2 and J is TRBJ2-1, with 8 bases aligning to TRBD2. The CDR3 sequence is 13 residues long. CDR1 is NNHNN and CDR2 is SYGAGS in the germline V gene (reference sequence). V trimming: 5 bases; J trimming: 6 bases; junction bases outside the gene matches: 4. The CDR3 is CASGRLGFAEQFF. The CDR3 bases that were read are TGTGCCAGCGGGAGACTGGGGTTTGCT.

A few counts support this clone. All gene names here are mouse names. With the read ending 4 residues before the CDR3 end, the germline J gene is used to fill in that end. Other DNA sequences from this sample encode an identical CDR3 as well. V and J are TRBV19 and TRBJ2-3, with 7 nucleotides matching TRBD2. In germline, CDR1 is FNHDT, CDR2 SITEND (reference sequence). The CDR3 covers 15 residues. V was pared by 4 bases and J by 0 bases, with 5 bases of the junction left unmatched. The CDR3 DNA, read in part, is TGTGCCAGCAGTCCCGGACTGGTCAGTGCAGAA. Translation gives CASSPGLVSAE. From start to end, the CDR3 is CASSPGLVSAETLYF.

This clone was counted only a few times. Gene names denote mouse genes. The sequenced part of the CDR3 DNA is TGTGCCAGCAGTGGGCCGTCCGACTGGGGACAAAAC. Its translation: CASSGPSDWGQN. The entire CDR3 protein reads CASSGPSDWGQNTLYF. The V call is TRBV13-3, the J call TRBJ2-4; 8 nucleotides agree with TRBD2. The read halts 4 residues ahead of the CDR3 end, with the missing end drawn from the germline J gene. Looked up from germline, CDR1 is NNHDY and CDR2 is SYVADS. The CDR3 has 16 residues. J was trimmed by 3 bases and V by 3 bases; bases with no gene match: 9.

This clone has a handful of counts. Each gene name is a mouse one. The part of the CDR3 DNA that was read is TGTGCCAGCAGTGATGCAGAGACAGGGGAA. Amino acids: CASSDAETGE. In full, the CDR3 is CASSDAETGEEVFF. The rearrangement links TRBV13-3 to TRBJ1-1, with 8 positions matching TRBD1. The DNA ends 4 residues before the CDR3 does, and the rest of the CDR3 is filled in from the germline J gene. This CDR3 has 14 residues. CDR1 is NNHDY, CDR2 SYVADS, per germline.

On this clone itself: Gene names and germline refer to mouse. The CDR3 end falls 4 residues outside the read, so it is completed with the germline J gene. The gene calls are TRBV13-3 and TRBJ2-5, with TRBD1 matching 12 bases. CDR1 and CDR2 from the germline V gene are NNHDY and SYVADS. J gave up 0 bases and V 5 bases, and 4 bases lay outside the gene matches. This CDR3 is 16 amino acids long. The CDR3 region is CASRSGTGGNQDTQYF. Partial CDR3 DNA: TGTGCCAGCAGATCTGGGACAGGGGGCAACCAAGAC. Full variable domain (missing parts from reference TRBV13-3 and TRBJ2-5): EAAVTQSPRSKVAVTGGKVTLSCHQTNNHDYMYWYRQDTGHGLRLIHYSYVADSTEKGDIPDGYKASRPSQENFSLILELASLSQTAVYFCASRSGTGGNQDTQYFGPGTRLLVL.

This clone was detected only a few times. The gene symbols are mouse symbols. Coverage ceases 4 residues before the CDR3 finishes, and the germline J gene fills in the end. This chain connects TRBV13-3 to TRBJ2-4; perhaps TRBD1 as D (7 bases). Trimming stripped 0 bases from V and 0 bases from J, with 17 bases between. Germline V gene lookup returns CDR1 NNHDY and CDR2 SYVADS. The CDR3 covers 18 residues. The sequenced CDR3 bases are TGTGCCAGCAGTGATGCATTAGGGGGCGAAGAGAGTCAAAAC. It codes for CASSDALGGEESQN. The full CDR3 protein reads CASSDALGGEESQNTLYF.